These T cell receptor beta chains were read from a single sample in a study of T cell repertoires in cytomegalovirus infection. In TCRdb, the reads were re-called with MiXCR into one record per CDR3 protein. The sample includes 30,000 to 40,000 distinct CDR3 sequences, 52% seen only once; the top ten take 90%. Antigen specificity for these receptors is unknown. This specimen was CD8+ T cells from cultured PBMCs, taken from culture after CMV antigen stimulation. Source of these receptors: a human donor in good health (CMV status not recorded). Some clones in this sample may be carry-over from other donors' samples. CDR3s include the opening cysteine and the closing phenylalanine or tryptophan. The D gene is left open where the match is weak. Not every row has a clone size; where given, it reads once, few, many or a size class.

>.|TRBV6-1|TRBJ2-7|.
TGTGCCAGCAGGGACGGACAGATTTACGAGCAGTACTTC
CASRDGQIYEQYF
>TRBD2|TRBV11-2|TRBJ2-7|.
TGTGCCAGCAGCTTAATTGGGGGGGGAGAAGAGCAGTACTTC
CASSLIGGGEEQYF
>TRBD1|TRBV27|TRBJ1-1|.
TGTGCCAGCAGTCCCACCCAGGGGGTGAACACTGAAGCTTTCTTT
CASSPTQGVNTEAFF
>TRBD1|TRBV12-3/TRBV12-4|TRBJ2-3|.
TGTGCCAGCAGTCCCGGACAGGGGACCACAGATACGCAGTATTTT
CASSPGQGTTDTQYF
>TRBD1|TRBV7-1|TRBJ2-7|once
TGTGCCAGCAGCCCAAGTTACAGGGGCTCTTACGAGCAGTACTTC
CASSPSYRGSYEQYF
>TRBD1|TRBV7-6|TRBJ2-2|few
TGTGCCAGCAGCTTAGCCCCTCCGACAGGGGGGGAGCTGTTTTTT
CASSLAPPTGGELFF
>TRBD1|TRBV28|TRBJ2-3|many
TGTGCCAGCACCCTACGGGACAGGGGAACCCCTAGGGCAGATACGCAGTATTTT
CASTLRDRGTPRADTQYF
>TRBD2|TRBV11-1|TRBJ2-7|.
TGTGCCAGCAGCTTAGGGACTAGCGGTTACGAGCAGTACTTC
CASSLGTSGYEQYF
>TRBD1|TRBV7-6|TRBJ2-1|.
TGTGCCAGCAGTGACAGGGGACAGCGGGCTTGGGATGAGCAGTTCTTC
CASSDRGQRAWDEQFF
>.|TRBV19|TRBJ2-6|.
TGTGCCAGTAGTCCTATAATCCGCTCTGGGGCCAACGTCCTGACTTTC
CASSPIIRSGANVLTF
>.|TRBV7-9|TRBJ2-2|many
TGTGCCCGGAACCTCCTGGGGGATGACACCGGGGAGCTGTTTTTT
CARNLLGDDTGELFF
>TRBD1|TRBV4-1|TRBJ2-6|.
TGCGCCAGCAGCCAAGGTGTAGGGGGCGGAGGGGCCAACGTCCTGACTTTC
CASSQGVGGGGANVLTF
>TRBD1|TRBV2|TRBJ2-6|.
TGTGCCAGCAAAAAACCGGGACAGGGGCTCTCTGGGGCCAACGTCCTGACTTTC
CASKKPGQGLSGANVLTF
>TRBD2|TRBV5-6|TRBJ2-1|.
TGTGCCAGCAGCTTGGGGGCGGCGGGGGGGCTTTACAATGAGCAGTTCTTC
CASSLGAAGGLYNEQFF
>.|TRBV12-3/TRBV12-4|TRBJ1-1|.
TGTGCCAGCACCGATGACAGGCCGAACACTGAAGCTTTCTTT
CASTDDRPNTEAFF
>.|TRBV27|TRBJ1-4|few
TGTGCCAGCAGTGCCCCCGACGGTGCAACTAATGAAAAACTGTTTTTT
CASSAPDGATNEKLFF
>.|TRBV20-1|TRBJ1-5|few
TGCAGTGCGCCTAAAGGGGTCGGGAGCAATCAGCCCCAGCATTTT
CSAPKGVGSNQPQHF
>TRBD1|TRBV6-1|TRBJ1-2|.
TGTGCCAGCAGTTATATCCGGACAGGGGGCGGTGATGGCTACACCTTC
CASSYIRTGGGDGYTF
>.|TRBV7-6|TRBJ2-2|few
TGTGCCAGCAGCTTAGGCGCGGTCAGGGGAGAAACCGGGGAGCTGTTTTTT
CASSLGAVRGETGELFF
>.|TRBV6-8|TRBJ1-1|.
TGTGCCAGCAGATTTGGGGACACTGAAGCTTTCTTT
CASRFGDTEAFF
>.|TRBV10-3|TRBJ2-6|.
TGTGCCATCAGTGGGAGGGCTCCCTCTGGGGCCAACGTCCTGACTTTC
CAISGRAPSGANVLTF
>.|TRBV6-5|TRBJ1-1|few
TGTGCCAGCAGTTACTCGGGCAGTAACACTGAAGCTTTCTTT
CASSYSGSNTEAFF
>.|TRBV7-4|TRBJ2-5|once
TGTGCCAGCAGCTTAGTCCCCCAAGAGACCCAGTACTTC
CASSLVPQETQYF
>.|TRBV7-3|TRBJ1-1|.
TGTGCCAGCAGCTCCCTCAGGACAGACCCGAACACTGAAGCTTTCTTT
CASSSLRTDPNTEAFF
>.|TRBV7-6|TRBJ1-2|.
TGTGCCAGCAGCCTGGGACCCCTGGATGGCTACACCTTC
CASSLGPLDGYTF
>TRBD2|TRBV6-5|TRBJ2-7|.
TGTGCCAGCACTCCCCCGGGGCTAGCGGGACTCTACGAGCAGTACTTC
CASTPPGLAGLYEQYF
>TRBD2|TRBV27|TRBJ2-1|.
TGTGCCAGCAGAGGACTAGCGGGAGGGGATGAGCAGTTCTTC
CASRGLAGGDEQFF
>TRBD2|TRBV7-9|TRBJ2-3|.
TGTGCCAGCAGCCCTGGGACTAGCGGGAGTGATACGCAGTATTTT
CASSPGTSGSDTQYF
>TRBD1|TRBV7-6|TRBJ1-5|few
TGTGCCAGCAGCTGGCAGGACAGGGTAAATCAGCCCCAGCATTTT
CASSWQDRVNQPQHF
>TRBD2|TRBV2|TRBJ2-3|many
TGTGCCAGCAGGGGGCGAAGCGGGGTTACGGATACGCAGTATTTT
CASRGRSGVTDTQYF
>.|TRBV7-9|TRBJ2-2|.
TGTGCCAGCAGCTTGCGGGAGCTGTTTTTT
CASSLRELFF
>TRBD1|TRBV20-1|TRBJ1-3|.
TGCAGTGCTAGAGACCCGGACAGGGGTAGAAACACCATATATTTT
CSARDPDRGRNTIYF
>TRBD2|TRBV7-9|TRBJ2-1|few
TGTGCCAGCAGCCCCAATACCGGGAGGGCTCACAATGAGCAGTTCTTC
CASSPNTGRAHNEQFF
>.|TRBV10-1|TRBJ2-5|.
TGCGCCGTCAAAATTTGGGGCGCGAAGACCCAGTACTTC
CAVKIWGAKTQYF
>.|TRBV5-4|TRBJ2-1|.
TGTGCCAGCAGCTTGCAAGGGGGTGACAATGAGCAGTTCTTC
CASSLQGGDNEQFF
>TRBD2|TRBV12-3/TRBV12-4|TRBJ2-7|.
TGTGCCAGCAGTTACGGACTAGCGGGGACCTACGAGCAGTACTTC
CASSYGLAGTYEQYF
>TRBD2|TRBV10-3|TRBJ2-5|.
TGTGCCATCGGGTTAACTAGCGGGAGTTCGGCCGAGACCCAGTACTTC
CAIGLTSGSSAETQYF
>TRBD1|TRBV7-6|TRBJ2-2|few
TGTGCCAGCAACCCAGGGGGACAGGGCGACACCGGGGAGCTGTTTTTT
CASNPGGQGDTGELFF
>.|TRBV7-6|TRBJ2-2|few
TGTGCCAGCAGCTTACAGGCGAGGGGATACGGGGAGCTGTTTTTT
CASSLQARGYGELFF
>.|TRBV7-6|TRBJ2-1|few
TGTGCCAGCAGCTTAGCGCTAGACTTGAATGAGCAGTTCTTC
CASSLALDLNEQFF
>.|TRBV11-1|TRBJ2-1|few
TGTGCCAGCAGGGATACAGGGAGACCTTACAATGAGCAGTTCTTC
CASRDTGRPYNEQFF
>TRBD1|TRBV5-1|TRBJ2-3|many
TGTGCCAGCAGCTCTGGACAGGGCACAGATACGCAGTATTTT
CASSSGQGTDTQYF